This entry lists 16 T cell receptor beta chains sequenced from one sample in a study of CD4 T cells in relation to SARS-CoV-2 and coronaviruses. These receptors are not linked to any known antigen. Profiling relied on immunoSEQ multiplex PCR, and the TCRdb table lists in-frame clones only, not all of them. The sample holds roughly 21,000 clones, around 72% seen once. Unexposed donor CD4+ T cells date from about 2011-2019, before the COVID-19 pandemic. The cells were cultured for 10 days before CD4+ T cells were isolated. Sequences were obtained from CD4+ T cells from PBMCs, cultured in vitro. These receptor sequences come from a human donor in good health.

This clone has a handful of counts. The rearrangement uses TRBV5-1 and TRBJ2-3, with TRBD2 identical over 8 bases. The length of the CDR3 is 15 residues. Germline V lookup: CDR1 SGHRS, CDR2 YFSETQ. The trim removed 4 bases at V and 5 bases at J, leaving 9 bases unmatched. The DNA for the CDR3 is TGCGCCAGCAGCCCGGGGGGGGGCGCAAAAGATACGCAGTATTTT. Residues: CASSPGGGAKDTQYF.

The V and J genes are TRBV27 and TRBJ1-5; D unclear. Germline values: CDR1 MNHEY, CDR2 SMNVEV (reference sequence). The V end lost 2 bases, the J end lost 4 bases, and 3 bases lay between the germline ends. The length of the CDR3 is 12 residues. CDR3 nucleotides: TGTGCCAGCAGTTTACGGAATCAGCCCCAGCATTTT. Amino acid sequence: CASSLRNQPQHF.

The rearrangement uses TRBV4-2 and TRBJ2-1; unclear D gene. This CDR3 is 14 amino acids long. V was cut by 0 bases and J by 2 bases, with 5 bases left in between. In germline, CDR1 is LGHNA, CDR2 YNFKEQ. CDR3: CASSQEYAYNEQFF. The CDR3 DNA sequence: TGTGCCAGCAGCCAAGAGTATGCCTACAATGAGCAGTTCTTC.

The rearrangement links TRBV6-5 to TRBJ2-3; possibly TRBD1 or TRBD2 for D (5 bases each). The length of the CDR3 is 14 residues. In germline, CDR1 is MNHEY, CDR2 SVGAGI. Trimming shortened V by 0 bases and J by 6 bases, and 10 bases separated the two germline ends. DNA of the CDR3: TGTGCCAGCAGTTACTCGCCGGGGCTCGATACGCAGTATTTT. It specifies CASSYSPGLDTQYF.

The chain uses TRBV24-1 and TRBJ2-7; a weak D match, TRBD1 (5 bases). The CDR3 extends over 13 amino acids. CDR1 is KGHDR, CDR2 SFDVKD, per germline. V was cut by 5 bases and J by 4 bases, with 11 bases left in between. The DNA for the CDR3 is TGTGCCACCAGTGGGGTGACAGAATACGAGCAGTACTTC. It translates to CATSGVTEYEQYF.

This clone occurred a few times. The chain carries TRBV7-9 and TRBJ2-5; 12 bases map to TRBD1. The junction had 7 bases not matched to a gene; V was cut back by 4 bases and J by 4 bases. CDR1 and CDR2 (germline): SEHNR, FQNEAQ (reference sequence). CDR3 length equals 16 residues. The CDR3 nucleotides are TGTGCCAGCAGCTCCGGGGACAGGGGGCGCATAGAGACCCAGTACTTC. It encodes CASSSGDRGRIETQYF.

The CDR3 is CASSSKSNQPQHF. In DNA form, the CDR3 reads TGTGCCAGCAGTTCAAAAAGCAATCAGCCCCAGCATTTT. The V and J genes are TRBV12-3 or TRBV12-4 and TRBJ1-5; D remains ambiguous. V dropped 4 bases and J dropped 1 base, with 5 bases sitting between them. CDR3 size: 13 residues.

The chain couples TRBV2 to TRBJ2-4, with D perhaps matching TRBD2 (5 bases). The V gene's germline CDR1 is SNHLY and CDR2 FYNNEI. Trimming pared 3 bases from V and 6 bases from J, leaving 12 bases between. This CDR3 has 14 residues. In nucleotides, the CDR3 is TGTGCCAGCAGTGAGGAGGATAGTGGAAACATTCAGTACTTC. Translating it yields CASSEEDSGNIQYF.

J is TRBJ2-2 and V is TRBV10-1, with D perhaps given as TRBD1 or TRBD2 (5 bases each). The germline gives CDR1 WNHNN, CDR2 SYGVQD (reference sequence). The CDR3 totals 14 residues. Trimming shortened V by 3 bases and J by 4 bases, and 9 bases separated the two germline ends. This CDR3 reads CASSDGGVTGELFF. The DNA for the CDR3 is TGCGCCAGCAGTGATGGGGGAGTCACCGGGGAGCTGTTTTTT.

V is TRBV13 and J is TRBJ2-7, with 11 bases matching TRBD2. The CDR3 runs 13 residues. CDR1 is PRHDT and CDR2 is FYEKMQ in the germline V gene (reference sequence). J lost 4 bases, V lost 4 bases, and 0 bases had no gene match. The CDR3 DNA reads TGTGCCAGCAGCTGGACTAGCGGGTACGAGCAGTACTTC. It codes for CASSWTSGYEQYF.

The chain is built from TRBV18 and TRBJ2-1, with 8 bases lining up with TRBD2. V shed 3 bases and J 5 bases; nucleotides not matched to a gene: 3. In germline, CDR1 is KGHSH, CDR2 LQKENI. The CDR3 runs 14 residues. The CDR3 nucleotides read TGTGCCAGCTCACCCGGGAGGGACCACAATGAGCAGTTCTTC. Residues: CASSPGRDHNEQFF.

J is TRBJ1-2 and V is TRBV18, with unresolved D. The CDR3 spans 12 residues. Trimming pared 2 bases from V and 8 bases from J, leaving 9 bases between. Germline V gene lookup returns CDR1 KGHSH and CDR2 LQKENI. The CDR3 coding sequence is TGTGCCAGCTCACCAGGGTTCGACGGCTACACCTTC. Translating gives CASSPGFDGYTF.

The chain uses TRBV3-1 (or the pseudogene TRBV3-2) and TRBJ2-7; the D is unclear. Germline V gene data show CDR1 as LGHDT and CDR2 as YNNKEL (reference sequence). V lost 2 bases and J lost 7, with 12 bases in between. The CDR3 contains 13 residues. CDR3 DNA sequence: TGTGCCAGCAGCCAACTAGAAGGGCGTGAGCAGTACTTC. Translation: CASSQLEGREQYF.

The rearrangement links TRBV20-1 to TRBJ1-2; 10 bases line up with TRBD1. Trimming removed 6 bases from V and 7 bases from J; junction bases left unmatched: 2. The CDR3 length is 11 residues. Germline CDR1 and CDR2: DFQATT and SNEGSKA (reference sequence). The CDR3 loop reads CSAGDRGGYTF. CDR3 DNA: TGCAGTGCAGGGGACAGGGGTGGCTACACCTTC.

V usage is TRBV28 and J usage is TRBJ1-4, with D hard to call. The CDR3 has 14 residues. The V gene lost 4 bases and the J gene lost 6 bases, with 12 bases spanning the gap. CDR1 is MDHEN, CDR2 SYDVKM, per germline. CDR3: CASSSNGGHEKLFF. In DNA, the CDR3 is TGTGCCAGCAGTTCGAACGGAGGGCATGAAAAACTGTTTTTT.

V is TRBV3-1 (or the pseudogene TRBV3-2) and J is TRBJ1-6, with 7 bases aligning to TRBD1. This CDR3 has 17 residues. The trim removed 0 bases at V and 4 bases at J, leaving 6 bases unmatched. CDR1 LGHDT and CDR2 YNNKEL come from the germline V gene (reference sequence). The CDR3 loop is CASSQEGGRGYNSPLHF. In nucleotides, the CDR3 is TGTGCCAGCAGCCAAGAAGGGGGCCGAGGATATAATTCACCCCTCCACTTT.